This T cell receptor (beta chain) was documented in a study of blood T cell repertoires in COVID-19. At the level of the study: PBMCs, B-cell-depleted T cells, or T cells were the source of the cDNA or gDNA that made up the material.

Clones were read by immunoSEQ multiplex PCR, and TCRdb kept only the in-frame ones, dropping some. The sample consists of 150,000 to 200,000 clones, around 80% of them appearing once. This clone was recorded a few times. V was pared by 1 base and J by 8 bases, with 13 bases of the junction left unmatched. This CDR3 is 16 amino acids long. The germline V gene encodes CDR1 SQVTM and CDR2 ANQGSEA. The specimen sequenced was PBMCs or T cells enriched from blood (not recorded which). The chain carries TRBV29-1 and TRBJ2-1, with 8 positions matching TRBD1. This receptor was identified in a woman aged 65 to 85 in a cohort exposed to, infected with or recovered from COVID-19 (not recorded which). In nucleotides, the CDR3 is TGCAGCGTTGAAGGGACAGGGAGCCTGATCAGGGATGAGCAGTTCTTC. Its protein product is CSVEGTGSLIRDEQFF.